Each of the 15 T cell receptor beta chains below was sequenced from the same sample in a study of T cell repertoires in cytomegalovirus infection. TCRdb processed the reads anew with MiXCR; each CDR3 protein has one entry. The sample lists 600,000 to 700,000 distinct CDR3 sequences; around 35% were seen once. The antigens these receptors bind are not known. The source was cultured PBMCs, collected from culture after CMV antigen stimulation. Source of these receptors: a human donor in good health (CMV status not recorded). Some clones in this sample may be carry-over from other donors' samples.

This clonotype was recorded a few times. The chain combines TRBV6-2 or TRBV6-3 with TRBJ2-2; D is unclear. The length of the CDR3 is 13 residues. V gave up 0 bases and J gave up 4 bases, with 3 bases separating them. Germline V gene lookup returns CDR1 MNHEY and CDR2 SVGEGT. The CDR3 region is CASSYSTTGELFF. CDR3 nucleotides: TGTGCCAGCAGTTACTCTACCACCGGGGAGCTGTTTTTT.

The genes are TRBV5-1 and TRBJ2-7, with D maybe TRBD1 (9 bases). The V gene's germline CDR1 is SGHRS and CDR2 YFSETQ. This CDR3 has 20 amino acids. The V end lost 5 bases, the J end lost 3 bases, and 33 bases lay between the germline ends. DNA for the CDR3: TGCGCCAGCAGAGCTACCGGGACAGGGCAGTTTGGGACTAGTCTCTACGAGCAGTACTTC. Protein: CASRATGTGQFGTSLYEQYF. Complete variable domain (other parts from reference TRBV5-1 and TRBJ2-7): KAGVTQTPRYLIKTRGQQVTLSCSPISGHRSVSWYQQTPGQGLQFLFEYFSETQRNKGNFPGRFSGRQFSNSRSEMNVSTLELGDSALYLCASRATGTGQFGTSLYEQYFGPGTRLTVT.

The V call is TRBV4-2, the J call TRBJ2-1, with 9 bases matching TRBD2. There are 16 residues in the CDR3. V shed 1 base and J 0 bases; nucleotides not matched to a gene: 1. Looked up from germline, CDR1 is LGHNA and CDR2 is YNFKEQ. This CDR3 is CASSQASGISYNEQFF. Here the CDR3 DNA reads TGTGCCAGCAGCCAAGCTAGCGGGATCTCCTACAATGAGCAGTTCTTC.

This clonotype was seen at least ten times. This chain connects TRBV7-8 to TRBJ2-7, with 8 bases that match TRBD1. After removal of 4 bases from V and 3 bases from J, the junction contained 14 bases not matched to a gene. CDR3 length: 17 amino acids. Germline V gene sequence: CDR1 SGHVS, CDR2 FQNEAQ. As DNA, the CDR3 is TGTGCCAGCAGCTCCCAACGATGGACAGGGAGACTCTACGAGCAGTACTTC. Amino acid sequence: CASSSQRWTGRLYEQYF.

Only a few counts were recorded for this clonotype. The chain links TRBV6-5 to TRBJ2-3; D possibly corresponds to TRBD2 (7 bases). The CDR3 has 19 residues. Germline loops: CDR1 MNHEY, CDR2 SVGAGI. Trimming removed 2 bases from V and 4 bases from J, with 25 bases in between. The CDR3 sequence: CASSYLDSLSRGGPDTQYF. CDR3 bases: TGTGCCAGCAGTTACCTCGACAGCCTATCGAGGGGGGGACCAGATACGCAGTATTTT.

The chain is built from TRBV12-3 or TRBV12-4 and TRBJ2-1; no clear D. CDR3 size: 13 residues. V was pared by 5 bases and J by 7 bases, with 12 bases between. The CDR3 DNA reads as TGTGCCAGCAGTCCGACAAGCGAGAATGAGCAGTTCTTC. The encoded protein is CASSPTSENEQFF.

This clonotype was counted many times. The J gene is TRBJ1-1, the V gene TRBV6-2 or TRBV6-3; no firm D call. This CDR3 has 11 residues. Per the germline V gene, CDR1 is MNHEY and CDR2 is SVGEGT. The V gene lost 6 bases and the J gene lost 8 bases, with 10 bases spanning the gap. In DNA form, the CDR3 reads TGTGCCAGCAGGGGCGCTGGAGAAGCTTTCTTT. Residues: CASRGAGEAFF.

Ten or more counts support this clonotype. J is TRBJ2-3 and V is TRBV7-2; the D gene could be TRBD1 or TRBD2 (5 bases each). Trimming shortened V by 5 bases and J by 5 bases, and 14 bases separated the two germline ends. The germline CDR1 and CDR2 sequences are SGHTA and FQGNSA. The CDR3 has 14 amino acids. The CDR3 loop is CASSTGRAGDTQYF. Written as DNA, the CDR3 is TGTGCCAGCAGCACCGGCAGGGCGGGAGATACGCAGTATTTT.

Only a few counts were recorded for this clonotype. The CDR3 here is CASSLEVYEQYF. The CDR3 DNA is TGTGCCAGCAGCTTGGAAGTCTACGAGCAGTACTTC. The chain is built from TRBV5-5 and TRBJ2-7, with D uncertain. CDR1 and CDR2 (germline): SGHKS, YYEKEE (reference sequence). This CDR3 region has 12 residues. The ends were cut back, 0 bases at V and 3 bases at J, with 4 bases in the middle.

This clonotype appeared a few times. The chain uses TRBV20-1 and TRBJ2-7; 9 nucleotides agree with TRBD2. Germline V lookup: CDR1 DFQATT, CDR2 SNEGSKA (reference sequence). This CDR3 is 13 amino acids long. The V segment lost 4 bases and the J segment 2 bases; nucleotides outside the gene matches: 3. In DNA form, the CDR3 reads TGCAGTGCTACCCTAGCGGGGCCCTACGAGCAGTACTTC. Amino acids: CSATLAGPYEQYF.

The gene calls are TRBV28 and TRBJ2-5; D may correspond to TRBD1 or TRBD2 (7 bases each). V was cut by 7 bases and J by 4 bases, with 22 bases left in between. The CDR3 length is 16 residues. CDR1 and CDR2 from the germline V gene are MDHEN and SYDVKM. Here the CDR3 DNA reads TGTGCCAGCACCCCTGGGGGGCAGGGGGGGATAGAGACCCAGTACTTC. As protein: CASTPGGQGGIETQYF.

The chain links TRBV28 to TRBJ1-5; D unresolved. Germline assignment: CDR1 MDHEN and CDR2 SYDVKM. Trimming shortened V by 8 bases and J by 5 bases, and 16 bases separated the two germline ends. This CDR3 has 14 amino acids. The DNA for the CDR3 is TGTGCCAGCGCCGGATTCGTAAACGATCAGCCCCAGCATTTT. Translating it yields CASAGFVNDQPQHF.

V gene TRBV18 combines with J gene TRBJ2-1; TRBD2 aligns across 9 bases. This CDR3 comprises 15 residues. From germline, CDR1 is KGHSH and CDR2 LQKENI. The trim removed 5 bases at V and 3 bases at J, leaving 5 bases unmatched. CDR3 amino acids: CASSRPSGIYNEQFF. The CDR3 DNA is TGTGCCAGCTCAAGGCCTAGCGGGATCTACAATGAGCAGTTCTTC.

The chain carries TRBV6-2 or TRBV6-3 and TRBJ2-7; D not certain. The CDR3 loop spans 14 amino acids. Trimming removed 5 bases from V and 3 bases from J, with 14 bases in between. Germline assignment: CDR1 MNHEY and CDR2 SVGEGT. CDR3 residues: CASSTAVDRYEQYF. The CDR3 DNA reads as TGTGCCAGCAGTACAGCAGTAGATCGCTACGAGCAGTACTTC.

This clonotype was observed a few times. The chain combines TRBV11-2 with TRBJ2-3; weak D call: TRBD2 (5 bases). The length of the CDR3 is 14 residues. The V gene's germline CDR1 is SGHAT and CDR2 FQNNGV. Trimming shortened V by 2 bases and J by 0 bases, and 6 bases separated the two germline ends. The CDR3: CASSLWRSTDTQYF. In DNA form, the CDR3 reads TGTGCCAGCAGCTTATGGAGGAGCACAGATACGCAGTATTTT.